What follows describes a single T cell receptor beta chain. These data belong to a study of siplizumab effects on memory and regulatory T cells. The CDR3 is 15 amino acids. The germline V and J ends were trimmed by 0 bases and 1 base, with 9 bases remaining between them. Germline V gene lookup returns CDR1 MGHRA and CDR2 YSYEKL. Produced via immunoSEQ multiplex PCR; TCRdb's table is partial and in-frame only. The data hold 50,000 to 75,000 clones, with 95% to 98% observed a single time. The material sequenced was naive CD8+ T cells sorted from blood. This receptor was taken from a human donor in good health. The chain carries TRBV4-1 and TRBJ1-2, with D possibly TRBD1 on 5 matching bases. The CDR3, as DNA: TGCGCCAGCAGCCAAGAAGAGCAGGGTAACTATGGCTACACCTTC. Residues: CASSQEEQGNYGYTF.